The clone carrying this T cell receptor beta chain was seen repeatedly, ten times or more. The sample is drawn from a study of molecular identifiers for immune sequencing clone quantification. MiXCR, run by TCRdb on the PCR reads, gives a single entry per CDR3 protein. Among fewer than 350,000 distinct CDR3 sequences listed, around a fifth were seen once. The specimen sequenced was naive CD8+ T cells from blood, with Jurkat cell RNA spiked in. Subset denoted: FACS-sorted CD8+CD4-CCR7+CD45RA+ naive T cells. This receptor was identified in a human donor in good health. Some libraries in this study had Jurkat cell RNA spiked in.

CDR3 nucleotides: TGCGCCAGCAGCCAGGAGGCTCGGGGGGCGCGATGGACTGAAGCTTTCTTT. Amino acids: CASSQEARGARWTEAFF. This chain connects TRBV4-3 to TRBJ1-1; D is possibly TRBD1 (6 bases). This CDR3 region has 17 residues. Germline V gene lookup returns CDR1 LGHNA and CDR2 YSLEER. Trimming stripped 3 bases from V and 5 bases from J, with 22 bases between.